This T cell receptor (beta chain) came from a study of blood T cell repertoires in COVID-19. Patients of the Seattle cohort, enrolled during active infection, were followed longitudinally. Per the authors' pipeline: Amplification of reference gene primers was used by the study to estimate nucleated cell counts. The data were produced by immunoSEQ multiplex PCR, yet TCRdb's version contains in-frame clones alone and is incomplete. For V, J and clone size, that table is used; D and trimming come from the DNA. The data hold about 200,000 clones, with roughly 88% observed a single time. CDR1 and CDR2 (germline): SNHLY, FYNNEI. V lost 8 bases, J lost 6 bases, and 17 bases lay in between. CDR3 length: 13 residues.

The V call is TRBV2, the J call TRBJ2-7; D may be TRBD2 (5 bases). The sample was peripheral blood. The source of this sequence is a man between 45 and 60 years old with COVID-19, enrolled during active disease. CDR3 DNA: TGTGCCAGCCGAAGTCAGGCGGGTCTCGAGCAGTACTTC. Protein: CASRSQAGLEQYF.